This TCR beta chain was sequenced for a study of CD8+ T cells in alopecia areata. In the study overall: Each of the treated patients was given oral tofacitinib, 5 to 10 mg twice daily, for moderate-to-severe alopecia areata. Overall study findings and caveats: Lesional scalp, notably in alopecia totalis/universalis, had clonality above that of normal scalp. The study also sequences resident alphabeta T cells of normal skin in scalp samples.

As the sequencing template, cDNA was produced by extracting RNA and reverse transcribing it. Clones were read by immunoSEQ multiplex PCR, and TCRdb kept only the in-frame ones, dropping some. The sample includes fewer than 80,000 clones, roughly 60% of them seen just once. With regard to this clone: The antigen remains undetermined.

The sample was CD8+ T cells sorted from blood, taken at week 0. The receptor was isolated from a human donor with alopecia areata.

This chain's CDR3 is CASNNQPQHF. The CDR3 DNA is TGCGCCAGTAACAATCAGCCCCAGCATTTT. The chain combines TRBV23-1 with TRBJ1-5; D not resolved. TRBV23-1 is an ORF; its function is uncertain. V was cut by 9 bases and J by 3 bases, with 3 bases left in between. The CDR3 runs 10 residues.